The rows below give T cell receptor beta chains drawn from one sample of a study of T cells in Graves' hyperthyroidism and ophthalmopathy. In TCRdb, the multiplex PCR reads were re-called with MiXCR into one record per CDR3 protein. The repertoire has approximately 400,000 distinct CDR3 sequences, roughly 15% of them found once; the top ten carry around 20%. Sequencing was performed on blood. Receptors originate from a woman between 25 and 40 years old with Graves' ophthalmopathy. CDR3s include the opening cysteine and the closing phenylalanine or tryptophan. D genes are given only for firm matches. Size is omitted from some rows. Given values are once, few, many or a class for expanded clones.

J: TRBJ1-1; length: 13; size: few; D: .; V: TRBV6-1; CDR3: CASSEESKAEAFF; DNA: TGTGCCAGCAGTGAAGAGTCAAAGGCGGAAGCTTTCTTT
J: TRBJ1-6; length: 16; size: few; D: .; V: TRBV13; CDR3: CASSPGRGGERGALHF; DNA: TGTGCCAGCAGCCCTGGACGGGGCGGCGAACGGGGGGCCCTCCACTTT
J: TRBJ1-4; length: 14; size: .; D: .; V: TRBV7-2; CDR3: CASSPRGGEEKLFF; DNA: TGTGCCAGCAGCCCGCGAGGGGGTGAGGAAAAACTGTTTTTT
J: TRBJ1-1; length: 14; size: many; D: .; V: TRBV28; CDR3: CASTERGGTTEAFF; DNA: TGTGCCAGCACCGAGAGGGGGGGAACAACTGAAGCTTTCTTT
J: TRBJ1-3; length: 14; size: .; D: .; V: TRBV6-1; CDR3: CASRLGGSGNTIYF; DNA: TGTGCCAGCCGACTCGGGGGGTCTGGAAACACCATATATTTT
J: TRBJ1-1; length: 13; size: many; D: .; V: TRBV3-1; CDR3: CASSQDWLTEAFF; DNA: TGTGCCAGCAGCCAAGATTGGCTGACTGAAGCTTTCTTT
J: TRBJ2-7; length: 15; size: many; D: TRBD2; V: TRBV6-1; CDR3: CASSAGTSGEYEQYF; DNA: TGTGCCAGCAGTGCCGGGACTAGCGGGGAGTACGAGCAGTACTTC
J: TRBJ1-1; length: 14; size: many; D: .; V: TRBV4-2; CDR3: CASSHLNLNTEAFF; DNA: TGTGCCAGCAGCCACCTGAACCTTAACACTGAAGCTTTCTTT
J: TRBJ2-2; length: 14; size: many; D: .; V: TRBV7-9; CDR3: CASSLKGSTGELFF; DNA: TGTGCCAGCAGCTTAAAGGGATCCACCGGGGAGCTGTTTTTT
J: TRBJ1-5; length: 16; size: many; D: .; V: TRBV15; CDR3: CATSRELRGRDQPQHF; DNA: TGTGCCACCAGCAGAGAATTACGGGGCCGGGATCAGCCCCAGCATTTT
J: TRBJ2-1; length: 16; size: many; D: TRBD1; V: TRBV5-6; CDR3: CASSHTGTGGRNEQFF; DNA: TGTGCCAGCAGCCATACCGGGACAGGGGGCAGGAATGAGCAGTTCTTC
J: TRBJ1-1; length: 16; size: many; D: TRBD1; V: TRBV7-9; CDR3: CASSLGRDRGRLEAFF; DNA: TGTGCCAGCAGCTTGGGCCGGGACAGGGGGCGTTTGGAAGCTTTCTTT
J: TRBJ1-2; length: 15; size: many; D: TRBD1; V: TRBV28; CDR3: CASSPPNYRGFGYTF; DNA: TGTGCCAGCAGTCCGCCCAACTACAGGGGTTTTGGCTACACCTTC
J: TRBJ2-1; length: 16; size: .; D: .; V: TRBV11-2; CDR3: CASSPWTPSSYNEQFF; DNA: TGTGCCAGCAGCCCCTGGACCCCCAGCTCCTACAATGAGCAGTTCTTC
J: TRBJ2-5; length: 13; size: many; D: .; V: TRBV3-1; CDR3: CASRSTGMETQYF; DNA: TGTGCCAGCAGATCAACAGGGATGGAGACCCAGTACTTC
J: TRBJ1-3; length: 16; size: many; D: TRBD1; V: TRBV12-3/TRBV12-4; CDR3: CASSSPDRAAGNTIYF; DNA: TGTGCCAGCAGTTCGCCGGACAGGGCGGCTGGAAACACCATATATTTT
J: TRBJ2-3; length: 16; size: many; D: .; V: TRBV2; CDR3: CASSEYPPRMADTQYF; DNA: TGTGCCAGCAGTGAATACCCCCCAAGAATGGCAGATACGCAGTATTTT
J: TRBJ2-2; length: 17; size: .; D: .; V: TRBV7-9; CDR3: CASSLDGLGLNTGELFF; DNA: TGTGCCAGCAGCTTAGATGGTCTAGGTCTGAACACCGGGGAGCTGTTTTTT
J: TRBJ1-4; length: 18; size: many; D: TRBD1; V: TRBV11-3; CDR3: CASSLSSPSGTGNEKLFF; DNA: TGTGCCAGCAGCTTATCTTCCCCATCCGGGACAGGGAATGAAAAACTGTTTTTT
J: TRBJ2-7; length: 10; size: many; D: .; V: TRBV28; CDR3: CASSRGEQYF; DNA: TGTGCCAGCAGTAGGGGAGAGCAGTACTTC
J: TRBJ1-1; length: 12; size: many; D: TRBD1; V: TRBV4-1; CDR3: CASSHQGAEAFF; DNA: TGCGCCAGCAGCCATCAGGGGGCTGAAGCTTTCTTT
J: TRBJ1-2; length: 14; size: many; D: TRBD1; V: TRBV28; CDR3: CASSLDRVVYGYTF; DNA: TGTGCCAGCAGCTTGGACAGGGTTGTTTATGGCTACACCTTC
J: TRBJ1-2; length: 14; size: many; D: .; V: TRBV20-1; CDR3: CTSGEGGRPNGYTF; DNA: TGCACTAGCGGCGAGGGGGGCAGACCTAATGGCTACACCTTC
J: TRBJ2-2; length: 16; size: many; D: .; V: TRBV28; CDR3: CASSWLGQKNTGELFF; DNA: TGTGCCAGCAGTTGGTTGGGACAAAAGAACACCGGGGAGCTGTTTTTT
J: TRBJ1-4; length: 14; size: .; D: .; V: TRBV19; CDR3: CASSILAGEEKLFF; DNA: TGTGCCAGTAGTATTCTGGCAGGGGAAGAAAAACTGTTTTTT
J: TRBJ2-7; length: 13; size: many; D: TRBD1; V: TRBV11-2; CDR3: CASSDRGDYEQYF; DNA: TGTGCCAGCAGCGACAGGGGGGACTACGAGCAGTACTTC
J: TRBJ1-5; length: 9; size: many; D: .; V: TRBV28; CDR3: CASGSPQHF; DNA: TGTGCCAGCGGATCGCCCCAGCATTTT
J: TRBJ1-1; length: 13; size: many; D: .; V: TRBV9; CDR3: CASSRDWNTEAFF; DNA: TGTGCCAGCAGCAGAGACTGGAACACTGAAGCTTTCTTT
J: TRBJ2-1; length: 14; size: many; D: .; V: TRBV27; CDR3: CASRTLDPGHEQFF; DNA: TGTGCCAGCAGGACCCTCGACCCCGGGCATGAGCAGTTCTTC
J: TRBJ2-1; length: 13; size: many; D: .; V: TRBV18; CDR3: CASSLDHGNEQFF; DNA: TGTGCCAGCTCACTCGACCACGGCAATGAGCAGTTCTTC
J: TRBJ1-1; length: 13; size: many; D: .; V: TRBV10-1; CDR3: CASSELLNTEAFF; DNA: TGCGCCAGCAGTGAGCTATTGAACACTGAAGCTTTCTTT
J: TRBJ2-7; length: 12; size: many; D: .; V: TRBV12-3/TRBV12-4; CDR3: CASSFQTYEQYF; DNA: TGTGCCAGCAGTTTCCAGACCTACGAGCAGTACTTC
J: TRBJ2-5; length: 12; size: many; D: .; V: TRBV15; CDR3: CATSADQETQYF; DNA: TGTGCCACCAGTGCCGACCAAGAGACCCAGTACTTC
J: TRBJ1-2; length: 12; size: many; D: TRBD1; V: TRBV2; CDR3: CASIRTGNGYTF; DNA: TGTGCCAGCATCCGGACAGGGAATGGCTACACCTTC
J: TRBJ1-2; length: 13; size: many; D: TRBD1; V: TRBV30; CDR3: CAWRTDRDNGYTF; DNA: TGTGCCTGGAGGACGGACAGGGACAATGGCTACACCTTC